This T cell receptor (beta chain) originates from a study of cytomegalovirus exposure and HLA in healthy donors. A multiplex PCR was run with 60 Vbeta primers and 13 Jbeta primers. The method was immunoSEQ multiplex PCR; TCRdb's version includes in-frame clones alone and lacks a portion of them. This sample has around 190,000 clones, with about 80% found just once. The origin of this receptor is a man between 35 and 55 years old in good health and CMV-seropositive. Sequenced sample: PBMCs.

The CDR3 spells CASTSGTAHRELFF. The CDR3, as DNA: TGTGCCAGCACCTCCGGGACAGCCCACCGGGAGCTGTTTTTT. The chain combines TRBV6-5 with TRBJ2-2; 7 bases fit TRBD1. V lost 7 bases and J lost 9; bases outside the gene matches: 11. Germline CDR1 and CDR2: MNHEY and SVGAGI. The CDR3 has 14 residues.